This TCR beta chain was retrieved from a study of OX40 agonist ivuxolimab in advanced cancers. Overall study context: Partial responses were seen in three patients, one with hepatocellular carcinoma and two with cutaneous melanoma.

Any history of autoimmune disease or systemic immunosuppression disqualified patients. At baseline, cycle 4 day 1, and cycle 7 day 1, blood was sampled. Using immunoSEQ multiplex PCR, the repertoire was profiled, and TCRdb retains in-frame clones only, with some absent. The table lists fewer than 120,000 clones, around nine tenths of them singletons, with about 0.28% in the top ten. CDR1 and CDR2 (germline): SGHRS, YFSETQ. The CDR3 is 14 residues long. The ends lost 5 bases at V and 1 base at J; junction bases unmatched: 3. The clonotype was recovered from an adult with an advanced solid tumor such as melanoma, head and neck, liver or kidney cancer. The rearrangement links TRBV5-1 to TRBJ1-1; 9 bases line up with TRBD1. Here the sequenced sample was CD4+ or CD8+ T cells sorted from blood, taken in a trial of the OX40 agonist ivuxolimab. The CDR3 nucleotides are TGCGCCAGCAGGTTGACAGGGGGGAACACTGAAGCTTTCTTT. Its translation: CASRLTGGNTEAFF.